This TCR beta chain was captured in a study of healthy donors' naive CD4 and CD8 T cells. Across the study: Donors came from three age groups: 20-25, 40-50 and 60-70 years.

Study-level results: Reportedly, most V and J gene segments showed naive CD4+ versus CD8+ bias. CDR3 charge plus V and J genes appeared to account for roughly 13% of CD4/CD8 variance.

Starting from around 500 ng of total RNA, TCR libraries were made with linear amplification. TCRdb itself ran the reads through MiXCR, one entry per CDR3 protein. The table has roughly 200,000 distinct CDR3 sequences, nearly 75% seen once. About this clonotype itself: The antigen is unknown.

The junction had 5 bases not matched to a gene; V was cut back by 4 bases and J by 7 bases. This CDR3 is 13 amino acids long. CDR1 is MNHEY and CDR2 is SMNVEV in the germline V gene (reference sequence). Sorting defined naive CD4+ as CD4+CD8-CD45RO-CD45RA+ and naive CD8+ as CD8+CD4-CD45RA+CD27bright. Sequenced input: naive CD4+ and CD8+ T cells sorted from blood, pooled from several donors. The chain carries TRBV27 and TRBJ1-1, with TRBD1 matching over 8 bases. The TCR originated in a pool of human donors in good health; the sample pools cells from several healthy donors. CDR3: CASSSLQGGEAFF. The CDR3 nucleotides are TGTGCCAGCAGTTCTCTACAGGGGGGTGAAGCTTTCTTT.